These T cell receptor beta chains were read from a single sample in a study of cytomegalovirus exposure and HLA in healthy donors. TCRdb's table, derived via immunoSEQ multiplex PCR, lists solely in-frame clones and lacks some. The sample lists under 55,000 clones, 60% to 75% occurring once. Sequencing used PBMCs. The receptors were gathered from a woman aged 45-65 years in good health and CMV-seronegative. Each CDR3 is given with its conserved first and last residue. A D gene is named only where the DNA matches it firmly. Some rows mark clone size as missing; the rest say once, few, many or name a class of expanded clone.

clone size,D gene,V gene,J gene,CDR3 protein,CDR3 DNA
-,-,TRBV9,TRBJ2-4,CASSVGDPGQDIQYF,TGTGCCAGCAGCGTAGGTGATCCAGGGCAGGACATTCAGTACTTC
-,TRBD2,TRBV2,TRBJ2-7,CANLELAGDEQYF,TGTGCCAACCTAGAACTAGCGGGAGACGAGCAGTACTTC
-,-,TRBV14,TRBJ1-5,CASSQGHNQPQHF,TGTGCCAGCAGCCAAGGGCACAATCAGCCCCAGCATTTT
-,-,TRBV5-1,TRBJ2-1,CASSLGGIDYNEQFF,TGCGCCAGCAGCTTGGGAGGGATTGACTACAATGAGCAGTTCTTC
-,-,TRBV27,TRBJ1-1,CASSSPSGNTEAFF,TGTGCCAGCAGTTCCCCCTCAGGGAACACTGAAGCTTTCTTT
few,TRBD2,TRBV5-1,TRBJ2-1,CASSFSGGADEQFF,TGCGCCAGCAGCTTTAGCGGGGGGGCTGATGAGCAGTTCTTC
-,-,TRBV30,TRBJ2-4,CAWHSGAYSSVYF,TGTGCCTGGCATAGTGGGGCCTACAGTTCAGTATACTTC
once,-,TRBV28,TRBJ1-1,CASSSVLPGTPEAFF,TGTGCCAGCAGTTCGGTATTGCCCGGGACTCCTGAAGCTTTCTTT
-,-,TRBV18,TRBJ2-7,CASSPRSQEGEQYF,TGTGCCAGCTCACCACGCAGCCAAGAGGGCGAGCAGTACTTC
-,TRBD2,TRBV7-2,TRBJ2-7,CASSLVALAGGYEQYF,TGTGCCAGCAGCTTAGTAGCCCTAGCGGGGGGGTATGAGCAGTACTTC
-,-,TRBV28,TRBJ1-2,CASSFGNTNGYTF,TGTGCCAGCAGTTTTGGCAATACCAATGGCTACACCTTC
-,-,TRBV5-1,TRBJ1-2,CASSEGGSFDGYTF,TGCGCCAGCAGCGAGGGTGGGTCATTCGATGGCTACACCTTC
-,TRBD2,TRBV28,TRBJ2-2,CASSNPGGVSGELFF,TGTGCCAGCAGTAACCCGGGGGGAGTTTCCGGGGAGCTGTTTTTT
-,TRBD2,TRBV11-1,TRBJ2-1,CASSSSGVEGQFF,TGTGCCAGCAGTTCTAGCGGAGTGGAGGGGCAGTTCTTC
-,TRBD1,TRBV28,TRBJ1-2,CASSLFRQGVAGYTF,TGTGCCAGCAGTTTATTCAGGCAGGGGGTAGCCGGCTACACCTTC
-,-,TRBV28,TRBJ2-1,CASSSAGVSYNEQFF,TGTGCCAGCAGTTCCGCCGGAGTATCGTACAATGAGCAGTTCTTC
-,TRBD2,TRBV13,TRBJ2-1,CASRPRGGLGNEQFF,TGTGCCAGCAGGCCCCGGGGGGGGCTAGGAAATGAGCAGTTCTTC
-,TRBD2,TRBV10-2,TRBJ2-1,CASSDHRKGVAGVSGNEQFF,TGCGCCAGCAGTGACCATCGGAAGGGAGTAGCGGGAGTCTCGGGGAATGAGCAGTTCTTC
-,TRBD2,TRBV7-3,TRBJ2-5,CASSWGGEETQYF,TGTGCCAGCAGCTGGGGAGGGGAAGAGACCCAGTACTTC
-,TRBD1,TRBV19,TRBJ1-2,CASSILGQDYGYTF,TGTGCCAGTAGTATCCTTGGACAGGACTATGGCTACACCTTC